Sequencing of this TCR beta chain was carried out in a study of cytomegalovirus exposure and HLA in healthy donors. For the study at large: A preliminary data release comprised roughly 85 million unique TCRs obtained from HLA-typed donors.

A note on this clone: Its target is unknown.

Study outcomes and limitations: A further, later analysis showed that HLA-associated TCR beta chains (compared with equally common others) were more clonally expanded.

Trimming cost V 3 bases and J 5 bases; bases outside gene matches: 6. Germline V CDR1 and CDR2: LNHDA, SQIVND (reference sequence). The CDR3 covers 15 residues. PCR involved 60 Vbeta and 13 Jbeta primers. The repertoire was sequenced with immunoSEQ multiplex PCR; TCRdb's copy has only in-frame clones and lacks some. The table records about 170,000 clones, about 85% of them present only once. The chain combines TRBV19 with TRBJ2-1; 8 nucleotides align to TRBD1. This clonotype was sampled from a man aged 25 to 40 in good health and CMV-seropositive. Sequencing was carried out using PBMCs. CDR3 sequence: CASSIIGQGHNEQFF. In DNA, the CDR3 is TGTGCCAGTAGTATTATCGGACAGGGTCACAATGAGCAGTTCTTC.